This entry features one T cell receptor beta chain sequence. The data belong to a study of human T cells and chemical hapten exposure. TCRdb reanalysed the RACE reads using MiXCR and keeps one entry per CDR3 protein. The sample has under 200,000 distinct CDR3 sequences, about a quarter seen once. CDR3 length: 13 residues. Deletions cut 4 bases from V and 4 bases from J, with 8 bases between. CDR1 is SEHNR and CDR2 is FQNEAQ in the germline V gene (reference sequence). Regarding time point: patch test 3, about 24 weeks after DPC sensitization. Indicated treatment: therapeutic diphenylcyclopropenone sensitization with weekly scalp DPC.

The chain carries TRBV7-9 and TRBJ1-5; D gene ambiguous. This material consisted of whole blood, taken in connection with sensitization to the hapten diphenylcyclopropenone (DPC). This sequence originates from a woman aged 18-29 years with alopecia areata. Some clones in this sample may be carry-over from other donors' samples. CDR3 region: CASSSGMNQPQHF. The DNA of the CDR3 is TGTGCCAGCAGCTCGGGGATGAATCAGCCCCAGCATTTT.